The present T cell receptor beta chain was sequenced within a study of blood T cell repertoires in COVID-19. At the level of the study: There were acute and convalescent COVID-19 samples, and they came from the United States, Italy and Spain. From T cells, B-cell-depleted T cells, or PBMCs came the material, which was cDNA or gDNA.

Trimming took 4 bases from V and 8 from J, leaving 8 bases between them. The germline gives CDR1 SNHLY, CDR2 FYNNEI. This CDR3 spans 12 amino acids. Original analysis: For nucleated cells, counts were estimated from reference gene primer amplification. Assay: immunoSEQ multiplex PCR; the TCRdb copy retains only in-frame clones and omits some. The D gene and trimming were derived from the DNA, and the V and J assignments and clone size from that table. The table includes approximately 150,000 clones, 80% to 90% detected once. Patients from Seattle were sampled longitudinally, starting during active infection.

The sequencing input was peripheral blood. The rearrangement uses TRBV2 and TRBJ2-2; TRBD2 is a possible D gene (6 bases). The sequence was obtained from a woman between 50 and 59 years old with COVID-19, enrolled during active disease. The CDR3 nucleotides read TGTGCCAGCAGTGGGGGGGTTGGGGAGCTGTTTTTT. Amino acids: CASSGGVGELFF. Full variable domain (rest looked up from reference TRBV2 and TRBJ2-2): EPEVTQTPSHQVTQMGQEVILRCVPISNHLYFYWYRQILGQKVEFLVSFYNNEISEKSEIFDDQFSVERPDGSNFTLKIRSTKLEDSAMYFCASSGGVGELFFGEGSRLTVL.